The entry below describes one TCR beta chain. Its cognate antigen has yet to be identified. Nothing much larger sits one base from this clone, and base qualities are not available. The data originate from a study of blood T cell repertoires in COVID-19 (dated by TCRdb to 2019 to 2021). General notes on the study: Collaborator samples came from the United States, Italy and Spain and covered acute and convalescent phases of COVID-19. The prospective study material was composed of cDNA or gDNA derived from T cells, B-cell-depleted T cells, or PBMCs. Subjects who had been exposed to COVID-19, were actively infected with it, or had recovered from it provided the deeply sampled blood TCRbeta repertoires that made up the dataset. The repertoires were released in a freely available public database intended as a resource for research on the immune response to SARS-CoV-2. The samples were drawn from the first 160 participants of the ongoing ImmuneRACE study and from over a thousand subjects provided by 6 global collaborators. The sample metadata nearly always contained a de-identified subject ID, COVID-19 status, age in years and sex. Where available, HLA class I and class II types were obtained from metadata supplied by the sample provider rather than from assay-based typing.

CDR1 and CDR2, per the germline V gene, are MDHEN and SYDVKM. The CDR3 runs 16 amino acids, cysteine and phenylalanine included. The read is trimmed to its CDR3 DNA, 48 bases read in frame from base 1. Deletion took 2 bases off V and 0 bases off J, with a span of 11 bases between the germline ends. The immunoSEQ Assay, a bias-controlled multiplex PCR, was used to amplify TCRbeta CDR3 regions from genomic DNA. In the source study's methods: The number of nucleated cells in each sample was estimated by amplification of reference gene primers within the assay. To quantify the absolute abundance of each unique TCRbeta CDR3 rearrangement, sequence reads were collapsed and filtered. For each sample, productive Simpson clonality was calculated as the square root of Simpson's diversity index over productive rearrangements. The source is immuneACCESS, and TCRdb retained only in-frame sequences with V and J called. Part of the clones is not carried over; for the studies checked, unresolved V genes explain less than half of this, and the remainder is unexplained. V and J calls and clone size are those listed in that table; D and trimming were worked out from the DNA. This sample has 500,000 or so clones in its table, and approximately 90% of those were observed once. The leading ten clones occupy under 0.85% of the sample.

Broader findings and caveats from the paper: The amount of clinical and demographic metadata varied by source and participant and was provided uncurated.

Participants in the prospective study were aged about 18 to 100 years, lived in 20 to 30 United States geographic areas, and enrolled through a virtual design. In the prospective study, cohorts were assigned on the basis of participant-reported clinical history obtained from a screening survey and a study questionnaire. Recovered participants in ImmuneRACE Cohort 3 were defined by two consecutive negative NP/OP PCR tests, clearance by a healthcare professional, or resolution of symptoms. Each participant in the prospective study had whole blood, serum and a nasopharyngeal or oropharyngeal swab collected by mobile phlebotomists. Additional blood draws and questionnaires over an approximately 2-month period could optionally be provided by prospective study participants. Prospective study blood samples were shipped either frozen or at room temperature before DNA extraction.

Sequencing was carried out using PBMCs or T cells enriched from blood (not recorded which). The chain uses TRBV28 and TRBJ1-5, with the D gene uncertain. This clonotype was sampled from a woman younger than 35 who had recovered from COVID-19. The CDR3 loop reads CASSLLSGYSNQPQHF. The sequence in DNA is TGTGCCAGCAGTTTACTTTCAGGTTATAGCAATCAGCCCCAGCATTTT. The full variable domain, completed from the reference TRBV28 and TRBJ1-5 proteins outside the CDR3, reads DVKVTQSSRYLVKRTGEKVFLECVQDMDHENMFWYRQDPGLGLRLIYFSYDVKMKEKGDIPEGYSVSREKKERFSLILESASTNQTSMYLCASSLLSGYSNQPQHFGDGTRLSIL.